These 10 T cell receptor beta chains share one sample of origin, sequenced in a study of blood T cell repertoires in COVID-19. TCRdb's copy holds only in-frame clones and misses some; the assay was immunoSEQ multiplex PCR. The table shows 100,000 to 120,000 clones, with 80% to 90% occurring only once. The sample taken for sequencing was peripheral blood. The source of these receptors is a woman aged 60-75 years with acute or convalescent COVID-19.

Comment on this clone: Additional DNA sequences in this sample encode the identical CDR3. The chain employs TRBV19 and TRBJ1-1; tentatively, D is TRBD1 (6 bases). The CDR3 spans 13 residues. V was trimmed by 6 bases and J by 1 base, leaving 9 bases between them. Looked up from germline, CDR1 is LNHDA and CDR2 is SQIVND (reference sequence). DNA of the CDR3: TGTGCCAGTAGGCGGGGGCGGAACACTGAAGCTTTCTTT. Protein sequence: CASRRGRNTEAFF.

This clone has only one observation. This chain uses TRBV13 with TRBJ1-1; possibly TRBD1 for D (6 bases). The V gene's germline CDR1 is PRHDT and CDR2 FYEKMQ (reference sequence). Trimming cost V 5 bases and J 5 bases, with 21 bases left between them. The CDR3 runs to 16 residues. The CDR3 bases are TGTGCCAGCAGCCCGATTGGGGGCCGGAGTCGAACTGAAGCTTTCTTT. It yields the protein CASSPIGGRSRTEAFF. Full variable domain (remainder filled in from reference TRBV13 and TRBJ1-1): AAGVIQSPRHLIKEKRETATLKCYPIPRHDTVYWYQQGPGQDPQFLISFYEKMQSDKGSIPDRFSAQQFSDYHSELNMSSLELGDSALYFCASSPIGGRSRTEAFFGQGTRLTVV.

The V gene is TRBV12-3 or TRBV12-4, the J gene TRBJ2-7; tentatively, D is TRBD1 (6 bases). The CDR3 has 13 residues. The V end was cut by 2 bases, the J end by 4 bases, with 9 bases between. As DNA, the CDR3 is TGTGCCAGCAGTTTAACAGGGCCTTACGAGCAGTACTTC. Encoded protein: CASSLTGPYEQYF.

The chain combines TRBV7-3 with TRBJ2-2, with D possibly matching TRBD1 (6 bases). The V and J ends lost 4 bases and 3 bases respectively, with 9 bases between them. The CDR3 loop spans 14 amino acids. Germline CDR1 SGHTA, CDR2 FQGTGA. CDR3 bases: TGTGCCAGCAGCTCAGGACAGTACACCGGGGAGCTGTTTTTT. It is translated as CASSSGQYTGELFF.

This rearrangement joins TRBV7-9 to TRBJ2-1, with TRBD1 matching 9 bases. Germline-derived CDR1 and CDR2 are SEHNR and FQNEAQ (reference sequence). The CDR3 extends over 15 amino acids. The trim removed 5 bases at V and 7 bases at J, leaving 9 bases unmatched. The CDR3 bases are TGTGCCAGCAGCGCGCCGGGACAGGGTGTAAATGAGCAGTTCTTC. It encodes CASSAPGQGVNEQFF.

The V gene is TRBV24-1, the J gene TRBJ2-1, with TRBD1 matching over 11 bases. CDR3 size: 16 residues. With V trimmed by 3 bases and J by 4 bases, 4 bases remained unmatched. CDR1 and CDR2 (germline): KGHDR, SFDVKD. Here the CDR3 reads CATSDVGQGAYNEQFF. The DNA for the CDR3 is TGTGCCACCAGTGATGTAGGACAGGGGGCGTACAATGAGCAGTTCTTC.

The chain carries TRBV21-1 and TRBJ2-7; the table's D gene call, TRBD1, was not cross checked with the DNA. TRBV21-1 is shown as a pseudogene. The CDR3 runs 17 residues. The CDR3 nucleotides are TGTGCCAGCAGCTCACCGGGACAGGCCCTATGTGCCTACGAGCAGTACTTC. It encodes CASSSPGQALCAYEQYF.

The gene calls are TRBV7-9 and TRBJ1-2, with D possibly matching TRBD1 (6 bases). The germline V and J ends were trimmed by 0 bases and 7 bases, with 15 bases remaining between them. Germline-derived CDR1 and CDR2 are SEHNR and FQNEAQ (reference sequence). This CDR3 region has 15 residues. DNA of the CDR3: TGTGCCAGCAGCTTAGCCCCAGGGGAAGGTGGTGGCTACACCTTC. The encoded protein is CASSLAPGEGGGYTF.

The rearrangement joins TRBV4-3 to TRBJ2-5, with a weak D call TRBD2 (7 bases). Trimming removed 4 bases from V and 5 bases from J, with 23 bases in between. The CDR3 runs 17 residues. Germline values: CDR1 LGHNA, CDR2 YSLEER. In DNA form, the CDR3 reads TGCGCCAGCAGCCCAGGGAGGGTGGCGGGGGCAGGGGAGACCCAGTACTTC. Protein: CASSPGRVAGAGETQYF.

The chain carries TRBV4-3 and TRBJ1-1, with TRBD1 identical over 7 bases. CDR3 size: 13 residues. V shed 4 bases, J shed 7 bases, and the junction held 6 bases outside the gene matches. CDR1 is LGHNA and CDR2 is YSLEER in the germline V gene. CDR3 DNA: TGCGCCAGCAGCCCCGACAGGGAAGGTGAAGCTTTCTTT. This sequence encodes CASSPDREGEAFF.